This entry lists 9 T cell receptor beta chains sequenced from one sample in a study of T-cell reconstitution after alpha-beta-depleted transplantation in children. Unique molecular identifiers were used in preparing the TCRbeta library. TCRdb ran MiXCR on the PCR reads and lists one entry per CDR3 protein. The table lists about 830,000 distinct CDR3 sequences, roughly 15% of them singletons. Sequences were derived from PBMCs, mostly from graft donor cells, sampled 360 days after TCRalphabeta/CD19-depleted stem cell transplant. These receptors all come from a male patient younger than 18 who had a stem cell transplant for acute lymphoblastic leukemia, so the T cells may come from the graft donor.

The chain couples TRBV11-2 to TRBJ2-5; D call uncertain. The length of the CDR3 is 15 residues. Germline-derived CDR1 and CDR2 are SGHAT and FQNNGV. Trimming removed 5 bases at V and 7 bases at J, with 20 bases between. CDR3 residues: CASSPPAAKRRTQYF. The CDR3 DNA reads TGTGCCAGCAGCCCCCCCGCGGCCAAGAGACGGACCCAGTACTTC. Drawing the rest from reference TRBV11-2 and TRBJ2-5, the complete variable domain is EAGVAQSPRYKIIEKRQSVAFWCNPISGHATLYWYQQILGQGPKLLIQFQNNGVVDDSQLPKDRFSAERLKGVDSTLKIQPAKLEDSAVYLCASSPPAAKRRTQYFGPGTRLLVL.

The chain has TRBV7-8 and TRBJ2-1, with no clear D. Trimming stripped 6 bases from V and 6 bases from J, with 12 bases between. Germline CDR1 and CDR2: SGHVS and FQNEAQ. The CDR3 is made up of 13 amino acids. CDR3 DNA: TGTGCCAGCAGTCCCACCCCGGGCAATGAGCAGTTCTTC. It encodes CASSPTPGNEQFF. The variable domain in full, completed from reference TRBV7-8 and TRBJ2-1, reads GAGVSQSPRYKVAKRGQDVALRCDPISGHVSLFWYQQALGQGPEFLTYFQNEAQLDKSGLPSDRFFAERPEGSVSTLKIQRTQQEDSAVYLCASSPTPGNEQFFGPGTRLTVL.

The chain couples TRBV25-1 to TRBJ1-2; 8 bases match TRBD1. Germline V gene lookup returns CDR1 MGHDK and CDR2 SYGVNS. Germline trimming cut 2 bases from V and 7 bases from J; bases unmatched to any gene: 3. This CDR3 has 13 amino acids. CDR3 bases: TGTGCCAGCAGTGAAGTTACAGGGGGTGGCTACACCTTC. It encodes CASSEVTGGGYTF.

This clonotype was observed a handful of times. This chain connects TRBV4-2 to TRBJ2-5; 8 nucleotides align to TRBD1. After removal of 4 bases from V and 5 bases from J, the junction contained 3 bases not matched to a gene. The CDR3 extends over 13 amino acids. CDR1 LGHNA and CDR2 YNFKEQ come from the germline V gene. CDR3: CASSRTGPETQYF. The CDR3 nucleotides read TGTGCCAGCAGCCGGACAGGGCCGGAGACCCAGTACTTC.

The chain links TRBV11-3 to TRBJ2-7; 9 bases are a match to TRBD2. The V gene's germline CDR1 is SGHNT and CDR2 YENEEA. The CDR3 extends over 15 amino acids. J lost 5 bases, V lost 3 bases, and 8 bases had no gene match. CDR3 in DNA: TGTGCCAGCAGCTTGGCTAGCGGGACGATACACGAGCAGTACTTC. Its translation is CASSLASGTIHEQYF.

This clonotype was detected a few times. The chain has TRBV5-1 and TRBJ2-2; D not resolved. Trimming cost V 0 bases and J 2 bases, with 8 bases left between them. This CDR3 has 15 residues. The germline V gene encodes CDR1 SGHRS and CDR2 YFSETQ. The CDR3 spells CASSLVDLNTGELFF. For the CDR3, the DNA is TGCGCCAGCAGCTTGGTTGACCTTAACACCGGGGAGCTGTTTTTT.

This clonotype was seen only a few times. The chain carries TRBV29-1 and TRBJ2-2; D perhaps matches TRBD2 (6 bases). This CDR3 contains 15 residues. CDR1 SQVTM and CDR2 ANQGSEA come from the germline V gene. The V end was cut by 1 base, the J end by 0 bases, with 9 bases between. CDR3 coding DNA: TGCAGCGTTGAAGCCGGGGACTCGAACACCGGGGAGCTGTTTTTT. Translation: CSVEAGDSNTGELFF.

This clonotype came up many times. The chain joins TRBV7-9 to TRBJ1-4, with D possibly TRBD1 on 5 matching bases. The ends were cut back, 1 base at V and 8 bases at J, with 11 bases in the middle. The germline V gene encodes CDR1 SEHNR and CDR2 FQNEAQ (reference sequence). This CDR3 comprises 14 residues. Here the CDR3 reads CASSLEWGKEKLFF. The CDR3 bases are TGTGCCAGCAGCTTAGAATGGGGGAAGGAAAAACTGTTTTTT.

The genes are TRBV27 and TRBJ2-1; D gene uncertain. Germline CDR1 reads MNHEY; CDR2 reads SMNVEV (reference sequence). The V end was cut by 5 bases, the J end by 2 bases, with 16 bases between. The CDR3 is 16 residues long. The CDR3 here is CASSPHRPNPYNEQFF. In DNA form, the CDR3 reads TGTGCCAGCAGTCCCCACCGGCCGAATCCCTACAATGAGCAGTTCTTC.